This TCR beta chain was retrieved from a study of siplizumab effects on memory and regulatory T cells (dated by TCRdb to 2018 to 2020). Background for the entire study: The study looked at the effect of siplizumab, an anti-CD2 antibody, on alloreactive T-cell subsets in allogeneic mixed lymphocyte reactions made from human PBMCs. What the research found in general, with its limitations: In reactions with siplizumab, an average of approximately 69% of mappable alloreactive CD4+ clones were Treg-derived, compared with around 28% in control reactions. The cumulative frequency of alloreactive sequences that could be traced back to unstimulated CD4+ memory T cells was significantly reduced by siplizumab. No functional confirmation was obtained for the suppressive function of proliferating Tregs from siplizumab cultures. A naive or memory phenotype could not be assigned to roughly 75-97% of proliferating CD4+ or CD8+ clones. Because sequences below about 10^-5 frequency were poorly captured, only a minor fraction of alloreactive clones could be mapped to unstimulated subsets. Unstimulated naive T cells appeared more diverse than memory T cells, and naive cells seemed to contribute substantially to the alloresponse.

Sorted unstimulated T cells, along with proliferating T cells recovered from mixed lymphocyte reactions, underwent TCRbeta CDR3 sequencing. Fresh whole blood from nine to eleven HLA-typed healthy donors served as the source for isolating PBMCs. To map where alloreactive clones came from, unstimulated CD4+ non-regulatory T cells were FACS-sorted. As to this clone: The specificity of this receptor is unknown. No quality values exist for individual bases; no much larger clone is one base distant.

The CDR1 and CDR2 encoded by the germline V gene are MGHDK and SYGVNS. Trimmed from V: 4 bases; trimmed from J: 4 bases; junction bases lacking a gene match: 5. The CDR3 measures 15 amino acids from cysteine to phenylalanine. The retained sequence is limited to the CDR3, 45 bases, with the frame set at the first base. The library came from the immunoSEQ multiplex PCR assay. Roughly 10^5 TCR templates per sample were assayed on the deep sequencing platform. Genomic DNA extracted from sorted T cells was the material used for TCRbeta CDR3 sequencing. The original methods were these. Clonal analysis of TCRbeta CDR3 data was done in the R programming language. Unstimulated samples were compared with post-reaction CFSE-low samples to define alloreactive CD4+ and CD8+ clones. Regulatory or non-regulatory origin of alloreactive CD4+ clones was assigned by matching sequences to the sorted unstimulated Treg and non-Treg repertoires. The immuneACCESS repertoire file appears here via TCRdb, limited to in-frame rearrangements. These files lack a portion of the clones; in checked studies, under half of the deficit traces to unresolved V genes, and the cause of the others is not known. The DNA was the basis for D and trimming; V, J and clone size are from that table. This sample holds about 94,000 clones; approximately 95% were observed only once. 0.3% of the sample comes from the top ten.

The chain was built from TRBV25-1 and TRBJ1-5; 9 nucleotides in the junction match TRBD1. The sequence came from a human donor in good health. Sequencing was done on a sample of non-Treg CD4+ T cells sorted from blood. What this sample's cell subset or site label stands for: FACS-sorted unstimulated CD4+ non-regulatory T cells. The CDR3 protein sequence reads: CASSGGQGGNQPQHF. The nucleotide sequence is TGTGCCAGCAGTGGGGGACAGGGAGGGAATCAGCCCCAGCATTTT. Reference TRBV25-1 and TRBJ1-5 genes cover what lies past the CDR3, so the full variable domain is EADIYQTPRYLVIGTGKKITLECSQTMGHDKMYWYQQDPGMELHLIHYSYGVNSTEKGDLSSESTVSRIRTEHFPLTLESARPSHTSQYLCASSGGQGGNQPQHFGDGTRLSIL.